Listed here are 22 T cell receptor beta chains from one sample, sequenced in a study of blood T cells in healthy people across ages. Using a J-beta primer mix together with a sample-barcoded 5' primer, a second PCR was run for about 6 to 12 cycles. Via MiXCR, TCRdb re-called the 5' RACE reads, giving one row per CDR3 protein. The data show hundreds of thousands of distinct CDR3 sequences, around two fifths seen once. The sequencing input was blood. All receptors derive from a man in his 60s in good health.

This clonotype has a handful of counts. This CDR3 reads CASSLNWDEQYF. CDR3 bases: TGTGCCAGCAGCTTAAACTGGGACGAGCAGTACTTC. The chain carries TRBV7-2 and TRBJ2-7; D not certain. With 2 bases removed from V and 5 bases from J, the gap between germline ends came to 7 bases. CDR3 size: 12 residues. Germline loops: CDR1 SGHTA, CDR2 FQGNSA.

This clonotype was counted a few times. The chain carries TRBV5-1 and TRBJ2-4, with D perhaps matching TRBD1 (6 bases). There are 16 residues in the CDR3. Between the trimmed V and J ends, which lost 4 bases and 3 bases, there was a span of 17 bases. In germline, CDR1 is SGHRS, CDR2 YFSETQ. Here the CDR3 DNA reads TGCGCCAGCAGCGCCACAGGGACCTTAGGCAAAAACATTCAGTACTTC. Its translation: CASSATGTLGKNIQYF.

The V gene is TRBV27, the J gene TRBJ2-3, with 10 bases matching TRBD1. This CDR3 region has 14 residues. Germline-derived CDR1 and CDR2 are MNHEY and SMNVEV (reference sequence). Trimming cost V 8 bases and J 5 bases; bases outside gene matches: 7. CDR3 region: CASGTTGGRDTQYF. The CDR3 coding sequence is TGTGCCAGCGGGACGACAGGGGGCAGAGATACGCAGTATTTT.

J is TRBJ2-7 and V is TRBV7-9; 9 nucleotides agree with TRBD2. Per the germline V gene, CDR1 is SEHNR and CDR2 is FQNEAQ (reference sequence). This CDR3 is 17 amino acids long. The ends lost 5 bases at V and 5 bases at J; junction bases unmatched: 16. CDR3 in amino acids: CASSPGSGGPVFHEQYF. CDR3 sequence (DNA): TGTGCCAGCAGCCCAGGGAGCGGGGGGCCGGTATTCCACGAGCAGTACTTC.

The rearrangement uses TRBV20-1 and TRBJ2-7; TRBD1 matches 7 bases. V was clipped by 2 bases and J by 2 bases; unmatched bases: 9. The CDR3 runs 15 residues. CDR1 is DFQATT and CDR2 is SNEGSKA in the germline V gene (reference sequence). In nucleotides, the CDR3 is TGCAGTGCTAGACCCCCCGGCACAGGGGCCTACGAGCAGTACTTC. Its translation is CSARPPGTGAYEQYF.

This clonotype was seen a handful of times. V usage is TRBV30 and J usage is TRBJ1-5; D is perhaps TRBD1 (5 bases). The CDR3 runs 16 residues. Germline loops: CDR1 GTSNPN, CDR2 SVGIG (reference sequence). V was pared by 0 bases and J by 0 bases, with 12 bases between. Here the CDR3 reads CAWSVKGSGSNQPQHF. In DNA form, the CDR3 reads TGTGCCTGGAGTGTGAAGGGGAGTGGTAGCAATCAGCCCCAGCATTTT.

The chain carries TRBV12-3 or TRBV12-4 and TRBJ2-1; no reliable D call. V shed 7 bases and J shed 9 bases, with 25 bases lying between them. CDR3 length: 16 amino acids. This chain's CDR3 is CASNPRATVLATEQFF. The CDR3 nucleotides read TGTGCCAGCAACCCCCGGGCAACCGTACTCGCGACTGAGCAGTTCTTC.

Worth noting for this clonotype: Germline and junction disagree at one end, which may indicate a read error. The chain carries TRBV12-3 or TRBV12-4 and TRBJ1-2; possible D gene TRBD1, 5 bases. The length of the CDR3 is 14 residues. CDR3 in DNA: TGTGTCAGCAGTTTAGGGGCACCGAACTATGGCTACACCTTC. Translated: CVSSLGAPNYGYTF.

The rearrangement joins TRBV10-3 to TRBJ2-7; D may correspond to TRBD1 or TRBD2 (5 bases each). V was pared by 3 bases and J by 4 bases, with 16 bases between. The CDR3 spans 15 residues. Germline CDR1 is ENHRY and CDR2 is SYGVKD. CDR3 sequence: CAISDVGTGLYEQYF. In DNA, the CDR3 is TGTGCCATCAGTGATGTAGGTACGGGGCTTTACGAGCAGTACTTC.

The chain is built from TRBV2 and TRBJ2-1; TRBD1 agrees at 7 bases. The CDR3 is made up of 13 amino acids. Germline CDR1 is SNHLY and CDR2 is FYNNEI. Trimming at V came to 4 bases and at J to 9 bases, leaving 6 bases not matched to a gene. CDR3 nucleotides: TGTGCCAGCAGTGTGACAGGGTCGGGTGAGCAGTTCTTC. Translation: CASSVTGSGEQFF.

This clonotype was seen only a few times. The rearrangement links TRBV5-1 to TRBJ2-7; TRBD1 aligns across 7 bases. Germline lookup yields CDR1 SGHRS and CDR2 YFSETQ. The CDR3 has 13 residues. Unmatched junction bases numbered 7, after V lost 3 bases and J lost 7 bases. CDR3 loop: CASSSVTGNEQYF. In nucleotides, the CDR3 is TGCGCCAGCAGCTCAGTGACAGGGAATGAGCAGTACTTC.

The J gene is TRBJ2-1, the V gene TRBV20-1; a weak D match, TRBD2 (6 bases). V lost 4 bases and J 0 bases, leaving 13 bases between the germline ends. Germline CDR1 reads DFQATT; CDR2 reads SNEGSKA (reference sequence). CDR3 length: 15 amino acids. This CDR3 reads CSATSWGVSYNEQFF. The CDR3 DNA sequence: TGCAGTGCTACCTCGTGGGGGGTCTCCTACAATGAGCAGTTCTTC.

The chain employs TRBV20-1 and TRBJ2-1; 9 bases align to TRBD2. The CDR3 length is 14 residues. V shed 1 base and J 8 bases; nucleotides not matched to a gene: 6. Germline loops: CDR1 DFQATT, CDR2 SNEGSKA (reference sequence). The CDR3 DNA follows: TGCAGTGCTAGAGTAGCGGGAGATAGCCATGAGCAGTTCTTC. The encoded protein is CSARVAGDSHEQFF.

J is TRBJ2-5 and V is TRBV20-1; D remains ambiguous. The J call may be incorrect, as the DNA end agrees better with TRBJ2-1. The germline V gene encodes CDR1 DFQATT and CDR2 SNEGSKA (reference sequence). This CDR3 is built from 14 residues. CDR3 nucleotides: TGCAGTGCTAGAGATCGGCTCCTCCAAGAGACCCAGTTCTTC. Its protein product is CSARDRLLQETQFF.

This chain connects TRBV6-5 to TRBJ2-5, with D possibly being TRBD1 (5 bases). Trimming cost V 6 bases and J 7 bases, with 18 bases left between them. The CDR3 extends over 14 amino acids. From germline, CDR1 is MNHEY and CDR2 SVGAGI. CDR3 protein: CASRPPGLGRTQYF. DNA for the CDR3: TGTGCCAGCAGGCCCCCAGGGCTCGGGCGGACCCAGTACTTC.

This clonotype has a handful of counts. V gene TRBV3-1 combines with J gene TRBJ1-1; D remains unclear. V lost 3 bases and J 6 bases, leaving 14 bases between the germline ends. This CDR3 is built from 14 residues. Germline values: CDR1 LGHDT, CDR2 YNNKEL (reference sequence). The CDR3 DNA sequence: TGTGCCAGCAGCCACGGGCTTCGGGCCTCTGAAGCTTTCTTT. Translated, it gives CASSHGLRASEAFF. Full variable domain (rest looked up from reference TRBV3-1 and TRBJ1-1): DTAVSQTPKYLVTQMGNDKSIKCEQNLGHDTMYWYKQDSKKFLKIMFSYNNKELIINETVPNRFSPKSPDKAHLNLHINSLELGDSAVYFCASSHGLRASEAFFGQGTRLTVV.

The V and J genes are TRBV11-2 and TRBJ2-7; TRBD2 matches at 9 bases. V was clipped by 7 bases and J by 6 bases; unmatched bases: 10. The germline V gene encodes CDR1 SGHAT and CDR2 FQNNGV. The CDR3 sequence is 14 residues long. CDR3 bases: TGTGCCAGCACCCATCGAGCGGGGGGTGGCGAGCAGTACTTC. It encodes CASTHRAGGGEQYF.

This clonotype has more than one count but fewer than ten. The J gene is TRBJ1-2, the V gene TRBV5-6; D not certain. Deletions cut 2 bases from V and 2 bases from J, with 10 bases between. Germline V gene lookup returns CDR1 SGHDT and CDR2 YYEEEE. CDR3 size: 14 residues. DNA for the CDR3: TGTGCCAGCAGCTTAGGACGTAAGAACTATGGCTACACCTTC. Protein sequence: CASSLGRKNYGYTF.

CDR3 loop: CASSSDTIYEQYF. As DNA, the CDR3 is TGTGCCAGCAGCTCCGACACAATCTACGAGCAGTACTTC. V is TRBV9 and J is TRBJ2-7; D ambiguous. The CDR3 extends over 13 amino acids. The germline V gene has CDR1 SGDLS and CDR2 YYNGEE. Deletions cut 4 bases from V and 3 bases from J, with 11 bases between.

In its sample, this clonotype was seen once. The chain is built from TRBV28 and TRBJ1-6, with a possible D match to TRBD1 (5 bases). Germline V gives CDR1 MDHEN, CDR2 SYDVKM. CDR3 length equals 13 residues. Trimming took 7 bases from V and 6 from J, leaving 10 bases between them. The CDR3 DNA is TGTGCCAGCATTCGGGACCTTAATTCACCCCTCCACTTT. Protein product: CASIRDLNSPLHF.

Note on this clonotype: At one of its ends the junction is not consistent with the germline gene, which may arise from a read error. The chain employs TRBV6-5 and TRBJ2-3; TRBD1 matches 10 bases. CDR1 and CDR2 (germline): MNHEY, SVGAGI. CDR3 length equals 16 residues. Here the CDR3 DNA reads TGTGCCAGCAGTTACTCGACAGGGGGCGGCACAGATACGCGGTATTTT. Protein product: CASSYSTGGGTDTRYF.

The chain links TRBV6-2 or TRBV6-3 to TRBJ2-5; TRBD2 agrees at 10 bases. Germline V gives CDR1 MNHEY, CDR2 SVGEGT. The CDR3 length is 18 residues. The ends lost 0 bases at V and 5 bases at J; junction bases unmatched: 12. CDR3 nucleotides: TGTGCCAGCAGTTACTCCATACCCCTAGCGGGGGCCCGGGAGACCCAGTACTTC. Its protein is CASSYSIPLAGARETQYF.